This T cell receptor beta chain originates from a study of T cells in Graves' hyperthyroidism and ophthalmopathy. Study-level information: Peripheral blood was drawn at first diagnosis, prior to all treatment. Findings and limits, study-wide: Most expanded thyroid clonotypes above 0.001 recurred in blood.

RNA transcripts provided the source from which TCR beta CDR3 regions were amplified. The HTBI primer set drove a first-round RT-PCR of the TCR CDR3. TCRdb itself ran the multiplex PCR reads through MiXCR, one entry per CDR3 protein. Found here are hundreds of thousands of distinct CDR3 sequences, 12% to 15% of them singletons; the top ten hold approximately 10%. From germline, CDR1 is SGHRS and CDR2 YFSETQ. The CDR3 length is 13 residues. V lost 2 bases and J lost 8; bases outside the gene matches: 5. Not enrolled were patients with uncontrolled infection, other autoimmune disease, pregnancy or lactation. At least ten counts were recorded for this clonotype. Its antigen is unidentified.

The sample consisted of blood. The chain uses TRBV5-1 and TRBJ1-2; 8 bases are a match to TRBD1. The TCR was taken from a woman aged 18-29 years with Graves' hyperthyroidism. The CDR3 nucleotides are TGCGCCAGCAGCTTCGGACAGGGAGAAGGCTACACCTTC. This codes for CASSFGQGEGYTF.